Following are 17 T cell receptor beta chains from one sample sequenced in a study of cytomegalovirus exposure and HLA in healthy donors. Vbeta (60) and Jbeta (13) primers were used in the PCR. The table came from immunoSEQ multiplex PCR; TCRdb's copy has only in-frame clones and leaves some out. In the table there are around 150,000 clones, 85% of which are singletons. Sequenced input: PBMCs. Receptor source: a man aged 18 to 35 in good health and CMV-seropositive.

This clone occurred once. Different DNA sequences within this sample yield the same CDR3. This chain uses TRBV7-6 with TRBJ1-5; tentatively, D is TRBD1 (6 bases). The CDR3 extends over 15 amino acids. V was clipped by 6 bases and J by 2 bases, with 14 bases between them. CDR1 is SGHVS, CDR2 FNYEAQ, per germline. In nucleotides, the CDR3 is TGTGCCAGCAGGTCCCGACAGGAATGCAATCAGCCCCAGCATTTT. Translation: CASRSRQECNQPQHF.

The chain combines TRBV19 with TRBJ2-5, with no clear D. The tail of the sequence fits TRBJ2-7 better, so the J call may be wrong. The CDR3 extends over 13 amino acids. Per germline, CDR1 LNHDA and CDR2 SQIVND (reference sequence). CDR3 nucleotides: TGTGCCAGTAGTATAGAAGGCAACTACGAGCAGTACTTC. Its translation is CASSIEGNYEQYF.

The chain uses TRBV2 and TRBJ1-5; 7 bases align to TRBD1. Germline lookup yields CDR1 SNHLY and CDR2 FYNNEI. The CDR3 extends over 13 amino acids. Trimming took 6 bases from V and 9 from J; bases not matched to a gene: 8. In DNA form, the CDR3 reads TGTGCCAGCAGGGGACAGCCTATCTCGCCCCAGCATTTT. Translated, it gives CASRGQPISPQHF.

V is TRBV6-5 and J is TRBJ2-1; 7 nucleotides agree with TRBD1. J gave up 7 bases and V 0 bases, and 6 bases lay outside the gene matches. This CDR3 spans 15 amino acids. Looked up from germline, CDR1 is MNHEY and CDR2 is SVGAGI. DNA for the CDR3: TGTGCCAGCAGTTACTCCTGGACAGGTGAGAATGAGCAGTTCTTC. It specifies CASSYSWTGENEQFF.

The chain couples TRBV9 to TRBJ2-3, with TRBD2 identical over 12 bases. This CDR3 contains 17 residues. J was trimmed by 3 bases and V by 1 base; bases with no gene match: 6. Per the germline V gene, CDR1 is SGDLS and CDR2 is YYNGEE. CDR3: CASSVWASGGVTDTQYF. As DNA, the CDR3 is TGTGCCAGCAGCGTATGGGCTAGCGGGGGGGTGACAGATACGCAGTATTTT.

This chain joins TRBV4-2 and TRBJ2-3, with 11 nucleotides matching TRBD2. This CDR3 region has 20 residues. Trimming took 0 bases from V and 4 from J; bases not matched to a gene: 15. Germline V CDR1 and CDR2: LGHNA, YNFKEQ. The CDR3 reads CASSQDLPSFSGGAPDTQYF. The CDR3 DNA follows: TGTGCCAGCAGCCAAGATCTGCCGTCCTTTAGCGGGGGGGCCCCAGATACGCAGTATTTT.

J is TRBJ1-2 and V is TRBV28, with 8 positions matching TRBD1. This CDR3 has 16 amino acids. Germline lookup yields CDR1 MDHEN and CDR2 SYDVKM. Trimming at V came to 6 bases and at J to 8 bases, leaving 17 bases not matched to a gene. In DNA, the CDR3 is TGTGCCAGCAGATTCGATCTAGGACAGGGAAGTGAGGGCTACACCTTC. Its translation: CASRFDLGQGSEGYTF.

In this sample, this clone turned up once. The rearrangement joins TRBV18 to TRBJ1-6; unclear D gene. The germline V gene encodes CDR1 KGHSH and CDR2 LQKENI. The CDR3 spans 16 residues. With 2 bases removed from V and 6 bases from J, the gap between germline ends came to 14 bases. In nucleotides, the CDR3 is TGTGCCAGCTCACCAACTCCTATAAGCGTTAATTCACCCCTCCACTTT. Protein sequence: CASSPTPISVNSPLHF.

The genes are TRBV2 and TRBJ1-5; D is uncertain. Germline assignment: CDR1 SNHLY and CDR2 FYNNEI. Trimming pared 5 bases from V and 0 bases from J, leaving 14 bases between. This CDR3 contains 16 residues. Here the CDR3 DNA reads TGTGCCAGCAGTCCACTCCGAGACACTAGCAATCAGCCCCAGCATTTT. Encoded protein: CASSPLRDTSNQPQHF.

V is TRBV4-3 and J is TRBJ2-7, with 9 nucleotides matching TRBD1. The trim removed 0 bases at V and 4 bases at J, leaving 13 bases unmatched. Germline V gives CDR1 LGHNA, CDR2 YSLEER. The CDR3 length is 18 residues. CDR3 coding DNA: TGCGCCAGCAGCCAAGAAGAGTGGGACAGGGCCCCTTTTTACGAGCAGTACTTC. As protein: CASSQEEWDRAPFYEQYF.

The chain combines TRBV11-3 with TRBJ2-5; 12 bases are shared with TRBD2. The CDR3 length is 14 residues. V lost 5 bases to trimming and J lost 5 bases; unmatched junction nucleotides: 3. Looked up from germline, CDR1 is SGHNT and CDR2 is YENEEA. This CDR3 is CASSPGLAGETQYF. CDR3 nucleotide sequence: TGTGCCAGCAGCCCCGGACTAGCGGGGGAGACCCAGTACTTC.

The chain employs TRBV27 and TRBJ1-2; D is unresolved. The CDR3 loop spans 13 amino acids. The V gene's germline CDR1 is MNHEY and CDR2 SMNVEV (reference sequence). V lost 4 bases, J lost 5 bases, and 11 bases lay in between. As DNA, the CDR3 is TGTGCCAGCAGTTGGAGGCAGGAATATGGCTACACCTTC. Translating it yields CASSWRQEYGYTF.

This rearrangement joins TRBV5-1 to TRBJ1-5, with D possibly matching TRBD1 (6 bases). Germline CDR1 and CDR2: SGHRS and YFSETQ. V was cut by 4 bases and J by 4 bases, with 12 bases left in between. This CDR3 region has 14 residues. The CDR3 bases are TGCGCCAGCAGCATGGACAGCCAAAATCAGCCCCAGCATTTT. Encoded protein: CASSMDSQNQPQHF.

The V and J genes are TRBV6-1 and TRBJ2-2; maybe TRBD2 (6 bases). This CDR3 comprises 14 residues. Germline CDR1 is MNHNS and CDR2 is SASEGT. V was trimmed by 8 bases and J by 5 bases, leaving 15 bases between them. Written as DNA, the CDR3 is TGTGCCAGCGCTACTAGCTGGGGGACCGGGGAGCTGTTTTTT. Translation: CASATSWGTGELFF.

This clone occurred once. The chain combines TRBV6-5 with TRBJ1-1, with D possibly TRBD1 on 5 matching bases. This CDR3 contains 13 residues. Germline V gene sequence: CDR1 MNHEY, CDR2 SVGAGI. Trimming removed 6 bases from V and 6 bases from J, with 14 bases in between. The CDR3 sequence: CASRSRGSPEAFF. The CDR3 nucleotides are TGTGCCAGCAGGTCCCGGGGGAGCCCTGAAGCTTTCTTT.

The chain uses TRBV5-1 and TRBJ2-5; 8 bases fit TRBD1. J gave up 5 bases and V 1 base, and 10 bases lay outside the gene matches. The CDR3 has 16 residues. CDR1 and CDR2 (germline): SGHRS, YFSETQ. The DNA of the CDR3 is TGCGCCAGCAGCTTGTGGGGCAGGGGGCTCGGGGAGACCCAGTACTTC. Amino acids: CASSLWGRGLGETQYF.

This clone has only a few counts. The rearrangement joins TRBV4-1 to TRBJ1-2, with 7 positions matching TRBD1. Germline V gene data show CDR1 as MGHRA and CDR2 as YSYEKL. This CDR3 region has 15 residues. The J segment lost 3 bases and the V segment lost 4 bases, leaving 8 bases of the junction unmatched. CDR3 sequence reads: CASSLGTGTDYGYTF. For the CDR3, the DNA is TGCGCCAGCAGCCTAGGAACCGGGACAGACTATGGCTACACCTTC.